The 23 T cell receptor beta chains listed next were all sequenced from one sample in a study of shared clonotypes between healthy human individuals. The assay was immunoSEQ multiplex PCR, and TCRdb's table has in-frame clones only and misses some. Of about 600,000 clones in the sample, roughly 97% were seen once. The sample was naive CD4+ T cells sorted from blood. The subset denotes: CD45RA+ positively selected. These receptors all come from a woman in her twenties or thirties in good health.

The rearrangement uses TRBV28 and TRBJ2-5, with 8 nucleotides matching TRBD1. Losses at the gene ends were 9 bases for V and 4 bases for J; bases not matched to a gene: 10. Looked up from germline, CDR1 is MDHEN and CDR2 is SYDVKM. The CDR3 consists of 14 residues. The CDR3 DNA reads as TGTGCCAGTGGGACAGGAACTAACGGAGAGACCCAGTACTTC. It encodes CASGTGTNGETQYF. Variable domain in full (rest from reference TRBV28 and TRBJ2-5): DVKVTQSSRYLVKRTGEKVFLECVQDMDHENMFWYRQDPGLGLRLIYFSYDVKMKEKGDIPEGYSVSREKKERFSLILESASTNQTSMYLCASGTGTNGETQYFGPGTRLLVL.

This rearrangement joins TRBV10-3 to TRBJ2-1; 8 nucleotides align to TRBD2. Germline V CDR1 and CDR2: ENHRY, SYGVKD. The CDR3 runs to 15 residues. The V segment lost 6 bases and the J segment 8 bases; nucleotides outside the gene matches: 12. DNA for the CDR3: TGTGCCATCAGCTGGACAGCGGGAGTTTCTGATGAGCAGTTCTTC. Translating gives CAISWTAGVSDEQFF.

The chain combines TRBV7-9 with TRBJ2-3, with D unresolved. The CDR3 runs 10 residues. The germline V gene encodes CDR1 SEHNR and CDR2 FQNEAQ (reference sequence). The ends were cut back, 5 bases at V and 5 bases at J, with 2 bases in the middle. The chain's CDR3 is CASSGDTQYF. The CDR3 DNA sequence: TGTGCCAGCAGCGGAGATACGCAGTATTTT. The full variable domain, with the rest looked up from reference TRBV7-9 and TRBJ2-3, is DTGVSQNPRHKITKRGQNVTFRCDPISEHNRLYWYRQTLGQGPEFLTYFQNEAQLEKSRLLSDRFSAERPKGSFSTLEIQRTEQGDSAMYLCASSGDTQYFGPGTRLTVL.

This chain uses TRBV5-8 with TRBJ1-5; 9 bases align to TRBD1. The CDR3 sequence is 15 residues long. V was clipped by 3 bases and J by 6 bases; unmatched bases: 7. Per the germline V gene, CDR1 is SGHTS and CDR2 is YDEGEE. The CDR3 here is CASSSGQGMSQPQHF. The DNA for the CDR3 is TGTGCCAGCAGCTCGGGACAGGGTATGAGTCAGCCCCAGCATTTT.

The chain uses TRBV9 and TRBJ1-1, with D perhaps matching TRBD1 (5 bases). Germline lookup yields CDR1 SGDLS and CDR2 YYNGEE. The V and J ends lost 6 bases and 1 base respectively, with 13 bases between them. The length of the CDR3 is 14 residues. Written as DNA, the CDR3 is TGTGCCAGCAACCAGGCAGGGTCGAACACTGAAGCTTTCTTT. It is translated as CASNQAGSNTEAFF.

The rearrangement links TRBV5-8 to TRBJ2-1; 9 bases are a match to TRBD2. The junction had 6 bases not matched to a gene; V was cut back by 6 bases and J by 5 bases. The germline V gene has CDR1 SGHTS and CDR2 YDEGEE. This CDR3 spans 14 amino acids. The CDR3 sequence: CASNPSGANNEQFF. CDR3 DNA sequence: TGTGCCAGCAACCCTAGCGGGGCCAACAATGAGCAGTTCTTC. Filled out from reference TRBV5-8 and TRBJ2-1, the complete variable domain reads EAGVTQSPTHLIKTRGQQATLRCSPISGHTSVYWYQQALGLGLQFLLWYDEGEERNRGNFPPRFSGRQFPNYSSELNVNALELEDSALYLCASNPSGANNEQFFGPGTRLTVL.

The chain joins TRBV10-1 to TRBJ2-3; unclear D gene. Germline values: CDR1 WNHNN, CDR2 SYGVQD (reference sequence). V dropped 3 bases and J dropped 0 bases, with 16 bases sitting between them. The CDR3 sequence is 17 residues long. The CDR3 loop reads CASSDTSSPSSTDTQYF. In DNA, the CDR3 is TGCGCCAGCAGTGATACCAGTTCCCCTTCTAGCACAGATACGCAGTATTTT.

The chain is built from TRBV27 and TRBJ2-2; D possibly corresponds to TRBD2 (6 bases). The CDR3 has 13 residues. CDR1 is MNHEY, CDR2 SMNVEV, per germline (reference sequence). The V end was cut by 4 bases, the J end by 7 bases, with 10 bases between. CDR3 sequence reads: CASSSTGVGELFF. The CDR3 DNA is TGTGCCAGCAGTTCGACGGGAGTCGGGGAGCTGTTTTTT.

Note on this clone: This sample also contains other DNA sequences that code for the same CDR3. The chain carries TRBV6-5 and TRBJ1-1; D not certain. CDR3 length: 11 amino acids. V was clipped by 6 bases and J by 1 base, with 3 bases between them. Germline CDR1 reads MNHEY; CDR2 reads SVGAGI. The CDR3 nucleotides read TGTGCCAGCAGCAGGAACACTGAAGCTTTCTTT. It specifies CASSRNTEAFF.

This rearrangement joins TRBV19 to TRBJ1-5; 8 nucleotides match TRBD1. CDR1 is LNHDA, CDR2 SQIVND, per germline (reference sequence). The CDR3 runs to 16 residues. J gave up 4 bases and V 5 bases, and 10 bases lay outside the gene matches. This chain's CDR3 is CASSAIGQGVNQPQHF. The DNA for the CDR3 is TGTGCCAGTAGTGCGATTGGACAGGGTGTTAATCAGCCCCAGCATTTT.

The gene calls are TRBV28 and TRBJ2-3; D is possibly TRBD2 (5 bases). The ends were cut back, 5 bases at V and 1 base at J, with 16 bases in the middle. The CDR3 covers 16 residues. CDR1 and CDR2 from the germline V gene are MDHEN and SYDVKM. As DNA, the CDR3 is TGTGCCAGCAGTCCTACTAGGCCCGGAGGCACAGATACGCAGTATTTT. It encodes CASSPTRPGGTDTQYF.

This chain links TRBV27 with TRBJ2-1, with D perhaps TRBD2 (7 bases). CDR3 length: 14 amino acids. From germline, CDR1 is MNHEY and CDR2 SMNVEV (reference sequence). V lost 7 bases to trimming and J lost 9 bases, with 19 bases between them. CDR3: CASTRTGRGSEQFF. The CDR3 DNA is TGTGCCAGCACGCGGACGGGGAGGGGGAGTGAGCAGTTCTTC.

This rearrangement joins TRBV9 to TRBJ2-3; tentatively, D is TRBD2 (6 bases). The CDR3 loop spans 15 amino acids. Germline CDR1 SGDLS, CDR2 YYNGEE. Trimming took 2 bases from V and 2 from J, leaving 12 bases between them. CDR3 amino acids: CASSVSGDNTDTQYF. The DNA of the CDR3 is TGTGCCAGCAGCGTTTCGGGAGACAACACAGATACGCAGTATTTT.

The chain joins TRBV28 to TRBJ1-2, with D perhaps TRBD1 (5 bases). Trimming took 3 bases from V and 5 from J, leaving 19 bases between them. There are 16 residues in the CDR3. CDR1 and CDR2 (germline): MDHEN, SYDVKM. CDR3 sequence reads: CASSLLKKGQGYGYTF. As DNA, the CDR3 is TGTGCCAGCAGTTTGTTAAAAAAGGGGCAGGGTTATGGCTACACCTTC.

The chain links TRBV5-1 to TRBJ1-1, with 7 positions matching TRBD1. CDR1 and CDR2 from the germline V gene are SGHRS and YFSETQ. This CDR3 is 15 amino acids long. V shed 0 bases and J 5 bases; nucleotides not matched to a gene: 7. CDR3 nucleotides: TGCGCCAGCAGCTTGGCCGGGGCAGGGGGGACTGAAGCTTTCTTT. It codes for CASSLAGAGGTEAFF.

This chain connects TRBV5-1 to TRBJ2-1; D is uncertain. The CDR3 sequence is 16 residues long. Looked up from germline, CDR1 is SGHRS and CDR2 is YFSETQ. Trimming shortened V by 0 bases and J by 5 bases, and 15 bases separated the two germline ends. DNA of the CDR3: TGCGCCAGCAGCTTGGCCCCGGAAATGGGTCACAATGAGCAGTTCTTC. Translation: CASSLAPEMGHNEQFF. Full variable domain (outside the CDR3, taken from reference TRBV5-1 and TRBJ2-1): KAGVTQTPRYLIKTRGQQVTLSCSPISGHRSVSWYQQTPGQGLQFLFEYFSETQRNKGNFPGRFSGRQFSNSRSEMNVSTLELGDSALYLCASSLAPEMGHNEQFFGPGTRLTVL.

The chain uses TRBV13 and TRBJ2-1, with D possibly TRBD1 on 6 matching bases. Germline values: CDR1 PRHDT, CDR2 FYEKMQ (reference sequence). The CDR3 contains 21 residues. Trimming took off 5 bases at V and 8 bases at J, with 37 bases between the two ends. The CDR3 reads CASSQYTGPLGPTLFLHEQFF. CDR3 bases: TGTGCCAGCAGCCAATATACAGGGCCACTAGGCCCCACATTGTTTCTTCATGAGCAGTTCTTC.

The chain couples TRBV6-5 to TRBJ2-7; D is perhaps TRBD1 (5 bases). Looked up from germline, CDR1 is MNHEY and CDR2 is SVGAGI. Deletions cut 5 bases from V and 3 bases from J, with 11 bases between. This CDR3 has 13 residues. For the CDR3, the DNA is TGTGCCAGCAGTCCGACAGAGAACTACGAGCAGTACTTC. It encodes CASSPTENYEQYF.

This chain links TRBV5-1 with TRBJ1-2, with TRBD1 identical over 9 bases. Germline trimming cut 4 bases from V and 2 bases from J; bases unmatched to any gene: 3. This CDR3 spans 14 amino acids. Germline V gene sequence: CDR1 SGHRS, CDR2 YFSETQ. The CDR3 sequence: CASSRGQGNYGYTF. As DNA, the CDR3 is TGCGCCAGCAGCAGGGGACAGGGAAACTATGGCTACACCTTC.

The rearrangement joins TRBV19 to TRBJ2-5; D is unclear. This CDR3 has 13 amino acids. The V end was cut by 3 bases, the J end by 3 bases, with 8 bases between. Germline V gene sequence: CDR1 LNHDA, CDR2 SQIVND (reference sequence). The DNA of the CDR3 is TGTGCCAGTAGTATGAGGCCCGAAGAGACCCAGTACTTC. It codes for CASSMRPEETQYF.

The rearrangement links TRBV7-9 to TRBJ2-3; perhaps TRBD2 as D (7 bases). The CDR3 extends over 14 amino acids. Germline V gene data show CDR1 as SEHNR and CDR2 as FQNEAQ (reference sequence). Trimming pared 4 bases from V and 6 bases from J, leaving 14 bases between. The CDR3: CASSSRGAYDTQYF. CDR3 DNA: TGTGCCAGCAGCTCCCGGGGGGCCTACGATACGCAGTATTTT.

Regarding this clone: Other DNA sequences in the sample encode the same CDR3. The chain employs TRBV30 and TRBJ2-1; D gene unclear. Germline CDR1 and CDR2: GTSNPN and SVGIG (reference sequence). The CDR3 spans 11 residues. V dropped 1 base and J dropped 4 bases, with 2 bases sitting between them. The CDR3, as DNA: TGTGCCTGGAGTGGTTACAATGAGCAGTTCTTC. It is translated as CAWSGYNEQFF.

The chain joins TRBV5-8 to TRBJ2-5, with TRBD2 as a possible D gene (5 bases). TRBJ2-7 matches the DNA end more closely, so the J call is doubtful. This CDR3 is 14 amino acids long. The germline gives CDR1 SGHTS, CDR2 YDEGEE. The CDR3 loop reads CASSLPGNRYEQYF. DNA of the CDR3: TGTGCCAGCAGCTTGCCCGGGAATCGATACGAGCAGTACTTC.